These T cell receptor beta chains were read from a single sample in a study of blood T cell repertoires in COVID-19. Libraries were prepared by immunoSEQ multiplex PCR; TCRdb keeps only in-frame clonotypes and omits some of them. The sample shows some 90,000 clones, 89% of them seen only once. Sequences were obtained from peripheral blood. These receptors all come from a man aged 50-59 years with acute or convalescent COVID-19. Each CDR3 is given without its conserved first and last residue.

J gene | V gene | CDR3 protein
TRBJ1-1 | TRBV6-5 | ASSSGQGFVTEAF
TRBJ1-1 | TRBV5-4 | ASSAGQGRPEAF
TRBJ2-6 | TRBV4-2 | ASSPPGGSGANVLT
TRBJ1-3 | TRBV10-3 | AISELGSNTIY
TRBJ1-2 | TRBV5-6 | ASSLLWRGQGRDGYT
TRBJ1-5 | TRBV7-8 | ASSEGQSSNQPQH
TRBJ1-1 | TRBV7-9 | ASSLGGGGRMNTEAF
TRBJ2-2 | TRBV5-4 | ASSRGDRADGELF
TRBJ2-5 | TRBV7-3 | ASSSGQYQETQY
TRBJ1-1 | TRBV6-5 | ASSYSFRLNTEAF
TRBJ1-3 | TRBV6-1 | ASSEGVGTASGNTIY
TRBJ2-1 | TRBV12-3/TRBV12-4 | ASSSPMRNEQF
TRBJ2-5 | TRBV28 | ASSSDSGVVETQY
TRBJ2-1 | TRBV7-2 | ASSRQNEQF
TRBJ2-3 | TRBV7-3 | ASSSSLVDTQY